Sequencing of this T cell receptor (beta chain) was carried out in a study of T cell responses to AZD1222 COVID-19 vaccine. Notes on the study in general: Two AZD1222 doses significantly raised spike-specific TCR breadth and depth over controls. Nearly half of spike-specific TCRs reportedly target variant regions that are unmutated in the B.1.351 and B.1.1.7 variants.

Generated by immunoSEQ multiplex PCR, the TCRdb table keeps only in-frame clones and is missing some. The sample lists 80,000 or so clones, roughly 85% occurring once. The CDR3 runs 13 residues. Trimming left V 2 bases short and J 5 bases short, with 7 bases between. CDR1 and CDR2 (germline): WNHNN, SYGVQD (reference sequence). Note on this clone: The antigen is undetermined.

The source is an adult who received the AZD1222 COVID-19 vaccine. The sequenced sample was peripheral blood, obtained 28 days after the second AZD1222 dose. This chain joins TRBV10-1 and TRBJ2-4; D is ambiguous. The CDR3 is CASSEGGENIQYF. DNA for the CDR3: TGCGCCAGCAGTGAGGGCGGCGAAAACATTCAGTACTTC.